Reported below is one TCR beta chain. Per the study methods: Amplification from reference gene primers served as the basis for estimated nucleated cell counts. Here immunoSEQ multiplex PCR was the method, and the copy in TCRdb shows in-frame clones only, minus some. From that table come the V and J calls and clone size; the DNA was used to work out D and trimming. The table shows some 250,000 clones, with around 85% occurring only once. This sample stems from a study of blood T cell repertoires in COVID-19. Background on the study: T cells, B-cell-depleted T cells, or PBMCs supplied cDNA or gDNA.

Germline assignment: CDR1 SEHNR and CDR2 FQNEAQ (reference sequence). Between the trimmed V and J ends, which lost 3 bases and 0 bases, there was a span of 18 bases. The CDR3 has 17 amino acids. The chain uses TRBV7-9 and TRBJ2-7; a weak D match, TRBD2 (6 bases). The sequencing sample was made of PBMCs or T cells enriched from blood (not recorded which). This clonotype originated in a woman in her thirties or forties with acute COVID-19. The CDR3 DNA reads as TGTGCCAGCAGCTTTTGGCTGGGCGGACTAAGCTCCTACGAGCAGTACTTC. Protein: CASSFWLGGLSSYEQYF.